The T cell receptor beta chain described here comes from a study of blood T cell repertoires in COVID-19. The overall study: The United States, Italy and Spain supplied acute and convalescent COVID-19 samples.

Germline CDR1 SGHAT, CDR2 FQDESV (reference sequence). V shed 7 bases and J shed 7 bases, with 11 bases lying between them. There are 12 residues in the CDR3. Sequencing was performed with immunoSEQ multiplex PCR; in TCRdb, only in-frame clones are kept and a portion is missing. The table records 200,000 or so clones, more than 85% of them present only once. This clone was detected a few times. The chain joins TRBV11-1 to TRBJ2-1; D is undetermined. Sequencing input: peripheral blood. The receptor's source is a man aged 60 to 75 with COVID-19, enrolled during active disease. This CDR3 is CASTRSINEQFF. CDR3 coding DNA: TGTGCCAGCACGAGGTCGATAAATGAGCAGTTCTTC.